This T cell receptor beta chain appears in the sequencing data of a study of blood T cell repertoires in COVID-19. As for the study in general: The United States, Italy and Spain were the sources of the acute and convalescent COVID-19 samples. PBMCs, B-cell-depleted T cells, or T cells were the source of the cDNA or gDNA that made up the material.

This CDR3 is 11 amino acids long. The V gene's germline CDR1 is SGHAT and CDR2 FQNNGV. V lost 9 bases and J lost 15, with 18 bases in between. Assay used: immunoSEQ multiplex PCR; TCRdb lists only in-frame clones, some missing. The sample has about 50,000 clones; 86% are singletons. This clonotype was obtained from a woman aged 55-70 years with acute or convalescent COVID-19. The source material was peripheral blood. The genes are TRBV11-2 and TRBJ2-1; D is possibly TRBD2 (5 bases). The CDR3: CARILGNRLFF. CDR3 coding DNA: TGTGCCAGAATACTCGGGAATCGCTTGTTCTTC.